The text below deals with one T cell receptor (beta chain). The sample comes from a study of blood T cell repertoires in COVID-19. Study-level background: Both acute and convalescent COVID-19 samples were obtained from the United States, Italy and Spain. PBMCs, B-cell-depleted T cells, or T cells were the source of the cDNA or gDNA that made up the material.

As originally analysed: Estimates of nucleated cell counts were drawn from the amplification of reference gene primers. Data came from immunoSEQ multiplex PCR; TCRdb stores just in-frame clones and leaves some out. V, J and clone size are taken as reported in that table, and D and trimming were inferred from the DNA itself. The data hold some 150,000 clones, with roughly 87% observed a single time. The clonotype originates from a human donor in a cohort sampled during active COVID-19. The specimen was peripheral blood.

The CDR3 spells CASSLTGEGEQYF. CDR3 DNA sequence: TGTGCCAGCAGCCTGACAGGGGAAGGCGAGCAGTACTTC. This chain uses TRBV11-2 with TRBJ2-7, with 8 nucleotides matching TRBD1. CDR3 length equals 13 residues. The V gene's germline CDR1 is SGHAT and CDR2 FQNNGV. V gave up 5 bases and J gave up 6 bases; unmatched junction bases: 6.